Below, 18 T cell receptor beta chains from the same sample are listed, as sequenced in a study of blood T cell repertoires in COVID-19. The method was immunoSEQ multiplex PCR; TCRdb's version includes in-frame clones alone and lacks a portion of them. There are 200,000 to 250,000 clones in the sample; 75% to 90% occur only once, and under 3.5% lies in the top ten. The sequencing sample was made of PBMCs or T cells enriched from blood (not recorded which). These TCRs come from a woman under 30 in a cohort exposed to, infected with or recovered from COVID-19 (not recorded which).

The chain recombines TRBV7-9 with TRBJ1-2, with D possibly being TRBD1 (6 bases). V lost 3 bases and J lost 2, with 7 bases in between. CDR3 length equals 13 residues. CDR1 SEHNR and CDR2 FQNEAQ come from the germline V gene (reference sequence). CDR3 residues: CASSFGQNYGYTF. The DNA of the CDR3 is TGTGCCAGCAGCTTTGGACAGAACTATGGCTACACCTTC.

CDR3 sequence: CASSFGDSGHGNQPQHF. The CDR3 bases are TGTGCCAGCAGCTTCGGCGACTCCGGCCATGGCAATCAGCCCCAGCATTTT. J is TRBJ1-5 and V is TRBV5-6; no definite D call. CDR3 length equals 17 residues. CDR1 is SGHDT and CDR2 is YYEEEE in the germline V gene. The ends were cut back, 2 bases at V and 2 bases at J, with 17 bases in the middle.

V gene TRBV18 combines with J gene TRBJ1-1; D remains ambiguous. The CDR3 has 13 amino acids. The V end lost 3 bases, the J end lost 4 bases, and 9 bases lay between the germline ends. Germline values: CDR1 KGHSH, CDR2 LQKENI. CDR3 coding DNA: TGTGCCAGCTCACCGGGAGTGGGCACTGAAGCTTTCTTT. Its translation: CASSPGVGTEAFF. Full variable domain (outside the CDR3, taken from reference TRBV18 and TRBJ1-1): NAGVMQNPRHLVRRRGQEARLRCSPMKGHSHVYWYRQLPEEGLKFMVYLQKENIIDESGMPKERFSAEFPKEGPSILRIQQVVRGDSAAYFCASSPGVGTEAFFGQGTRLTVV.

The CDR3 here is CASSIRFISTDTQYF. The CDR3 DNA follows: TGTGCCAGTAGTATACGGTTCATCAGCACAGATACGCAGTATTTT. The rearrangement links TRBV19 to TRBJ2-3, with D unclear. CDR1 is LNHDA, CDR2 SQIVND, per germline (reference sequence). CDR3 size: 15 residues. Trimming took 2 bases from V and 0 from J, leaving 9 bases between them.

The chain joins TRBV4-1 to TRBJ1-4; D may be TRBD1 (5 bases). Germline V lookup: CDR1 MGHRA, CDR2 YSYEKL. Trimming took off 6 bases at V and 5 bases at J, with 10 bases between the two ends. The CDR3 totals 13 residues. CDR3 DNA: TGCGCCAGCAGTTACAGGCTAAATGAAAAACTGTTTTTT. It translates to CASSYRLNEKLFF.

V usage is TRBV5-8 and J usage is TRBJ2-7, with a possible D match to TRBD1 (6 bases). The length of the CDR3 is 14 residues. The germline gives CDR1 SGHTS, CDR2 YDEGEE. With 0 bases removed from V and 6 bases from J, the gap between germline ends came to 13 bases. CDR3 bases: TGTGCCAGCAGCTTGGTGGTACAGGGCGTCGAGCAGTACTTC. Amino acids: CASSLVVQGVEQYF.

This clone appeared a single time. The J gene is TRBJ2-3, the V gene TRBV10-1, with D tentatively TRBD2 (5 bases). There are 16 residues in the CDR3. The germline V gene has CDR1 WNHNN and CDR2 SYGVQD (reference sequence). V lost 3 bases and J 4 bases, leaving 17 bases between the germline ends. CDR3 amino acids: CASSDPKMGSADTQYF. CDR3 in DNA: TGCGCCAGCAGTGACCCGAAGATGGGGAGCGCAGATACGCAGTATTTT.

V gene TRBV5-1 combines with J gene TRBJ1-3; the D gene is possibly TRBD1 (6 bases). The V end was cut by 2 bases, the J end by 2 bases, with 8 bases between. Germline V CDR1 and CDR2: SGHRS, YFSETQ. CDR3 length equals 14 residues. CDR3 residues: CASSFGQPGNTIYF. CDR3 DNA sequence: TGCGCCAGCAGCTTTGGACAGCCTGGAAACACCATATATTTT. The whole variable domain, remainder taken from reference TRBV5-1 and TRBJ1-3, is KAGVTQTPRYLIKTRGQQVTLSCSPISGHRSVSWYQQTPGQGLQFLFEYFSETQRNKGNFPGRFSGRQFSNSRSEMNVSTLELGDSALYLCASSFGQPGNTIYFGEGSWLTVV.

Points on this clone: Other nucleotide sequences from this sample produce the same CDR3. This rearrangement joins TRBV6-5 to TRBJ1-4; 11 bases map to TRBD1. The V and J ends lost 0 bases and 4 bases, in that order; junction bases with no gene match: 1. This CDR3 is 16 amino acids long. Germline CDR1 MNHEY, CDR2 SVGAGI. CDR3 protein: CASSYSGTGGNEKLFF. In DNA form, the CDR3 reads TGTGCCAGCAGTTACTCGGGGACAGGGGGTAATGAAAAACTGTTTTTT.

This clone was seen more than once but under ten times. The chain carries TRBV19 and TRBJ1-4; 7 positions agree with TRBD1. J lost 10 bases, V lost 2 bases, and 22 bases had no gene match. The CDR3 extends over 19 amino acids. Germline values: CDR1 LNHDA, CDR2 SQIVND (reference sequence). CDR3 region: CASSIRTGLLRARDAKLFF. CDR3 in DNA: TGTGCCAGTAGTATACGGACAGGCCTATTGAGGGCCCGGGACGCAAAACTGTTTTTT.

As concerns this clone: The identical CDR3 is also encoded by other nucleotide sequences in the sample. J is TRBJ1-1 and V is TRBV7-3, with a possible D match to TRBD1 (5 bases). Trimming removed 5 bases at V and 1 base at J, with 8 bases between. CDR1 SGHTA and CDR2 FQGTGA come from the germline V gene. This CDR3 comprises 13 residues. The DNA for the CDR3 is TGTGCCAGCAGCCGACAGTCGAACACTGAAGCTTTCTTT. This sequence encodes CASSRQSNTEAFF.

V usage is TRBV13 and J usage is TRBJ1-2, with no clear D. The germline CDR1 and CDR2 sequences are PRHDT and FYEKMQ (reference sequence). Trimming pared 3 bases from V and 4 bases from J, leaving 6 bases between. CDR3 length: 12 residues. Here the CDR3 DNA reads TGTGCCAGCAGCTTGGGCAGCTATGGCTACACCTTC. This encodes CASSLGSYGYTF.

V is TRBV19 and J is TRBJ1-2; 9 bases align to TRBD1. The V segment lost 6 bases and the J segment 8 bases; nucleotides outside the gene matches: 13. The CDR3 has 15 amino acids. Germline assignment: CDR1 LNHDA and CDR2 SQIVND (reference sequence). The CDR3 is CASSEKGTGSFGYTF. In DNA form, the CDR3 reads TGTGCCAGTAGCGAAAAAGGGACAGGGAGTTTCGGCTACACCTTC.

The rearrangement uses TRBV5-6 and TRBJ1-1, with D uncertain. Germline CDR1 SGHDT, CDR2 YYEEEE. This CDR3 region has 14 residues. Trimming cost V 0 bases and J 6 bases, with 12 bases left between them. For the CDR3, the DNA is TGTGCCAGCAGCTTGGGGCCCGATCGGGCTGAAGCTTTCTTT. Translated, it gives CASSLGPDRAEAFF.

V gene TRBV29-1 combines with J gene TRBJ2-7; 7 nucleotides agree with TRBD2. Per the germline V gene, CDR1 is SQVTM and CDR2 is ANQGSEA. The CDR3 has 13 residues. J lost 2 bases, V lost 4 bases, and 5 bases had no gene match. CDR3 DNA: TGCAGCGTTGGACTAGCTACCCCCTACGAGCAGTACTTC. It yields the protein CSVGLATPYEQYF.

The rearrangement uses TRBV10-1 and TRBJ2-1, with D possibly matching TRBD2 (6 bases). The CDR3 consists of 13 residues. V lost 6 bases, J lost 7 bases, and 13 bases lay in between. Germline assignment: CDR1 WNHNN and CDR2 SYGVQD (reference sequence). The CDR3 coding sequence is TGCGCCAGCAGCTGGGACTCGGGGAATGAGCAGTTCTTC. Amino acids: CASSWDSGNEQFF.

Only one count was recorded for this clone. This chain's CDR3 is CASSPTLGTEAFF. DNA of the CDR3: TGTGCCAGCAGCCCAACCCTAGGCACTGAAGCTTTCTTT. The gene calls are TRBV14 and TRBJ1-1; D not resolved. V lost 4 bases and J lost 4, with 10 bases in between. The length of the CDR3 is 13 residues. The germline CDR1 and CDR2 sequences are SGHDN and FVKESK.

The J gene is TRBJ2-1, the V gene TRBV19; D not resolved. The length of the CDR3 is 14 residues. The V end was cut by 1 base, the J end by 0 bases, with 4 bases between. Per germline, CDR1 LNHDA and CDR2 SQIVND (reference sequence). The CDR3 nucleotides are TGTGCCAGTAGTATAGCGGTCTCCTACAATGAGCAGTTCTTC. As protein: CASSIAVSYNEQFF.